Below, 19 T cell receptor beta chains from the same sample are listed, as sequenced in a study of T cells in Graves' hyperthyroidism and ophthalmopathy. Amplification of TCR beta CDR3 regions used RNA as the template. First-round RT-PCR targeting the TCR CDR3 was performed with the HTBI primer set. TCRdb fed the multiplex PCR reads into MiXCR, producing one record per CDR3 protein. The data hold about 640,000 distinct CDR3 sequences, with around 13% observed a single time. Sequencing was performed on blood. These receptors were collected from a woman aged 45-59 years with Graves' ophthalmopathy.

There are many counts of this clonotype. Here the CDR3 reads CASSRKGLSYGYTF. The CDR3 region has the DNA TGTGCCAGCAGCCGTAAGGGATTGAGCTATGGCTACACCTTC. V and J are TRBV3-1 and TRBJ1-2; no firm D call. This CDR3 has 14 residues. Germline CDR1 and CDR2: LGHDT and YNNKEL (reference sequence). Between the trimmed V and J ends, which lost 4 bases and 4 bases, there was a span of 13 bases.

The table lists this clonotype with a few counts. The rearrangement uses TRBV4-3 and TRBJ2-2; D is unclear. CDR1 LGHNA and CDR2 YSLEER come from the germline V gene. V lost 1 base to trimming and J lost 7 bases, with 7 bases between them. The CDR3 has 13 residues. The chain's CDR3 is CASSQAHGGELFF. The CDR3 coding sequence is TGCGCCAGCAGCCAAGCCCATGGCGGGGAGCTGTTTTTT.

This clonotype was observed a few times. V is TRBV24-1 and J is TRBJ2-1; 10 bases line up with TRBD2. In germline, CDR1 is KGHDR, CDR2 SFDVKD. The CDR3 is 15 amino acids. The V and J ends lost 6 bases and 8 bases, in that order; junction bases with no gene match: 9. The DNA for the CDR3 is TGTGCCACCAGTCGGCTTAGCGGGAGGTTCGATGAGCAGTTCTTC. It codes for CATSRLSGRFDEQFF.

In this sample, this clonotype turned up a few times. The chain is built from TRBV19 and TRBJ1-5; D is unresolved. There are 15 residues in the CDR3. Trimming stripped 1 base from V and 6 bases from J, with 13 bases between. CDR1 is LNHDA, CDR2 SQIVND, per germline (reference sequence). CDR3 nucleotide sequence: TGTGCCAGTAGTATAGTCCTAGGGTCGGGTCAGCCCCAGCATTTT. It yields the protein CASSIVLGSGQPQHF.

The table lists this clonotype with many counts. This chain links TRBV28 with TRBJ2-2, with 11 bases that match TRBD2. Trimming at V came to 3 bases and at J to 6 bases, leaving 6 bases not matched to a gene. CDR1 is MDHEN, CDR2 SYDVKM, per germline. The length of the CDR3 is 16 residues. The CDR3 region is CASSFYSGRAPGELFF. The CDR3 DNA reads as TGTGCCAGCAGTTTCTATAGCGGGAGGGCCCCCGGGGAGCTGTTTTTT.

The chain combines TRBV24-1 with TRBJ2-7; D is perhaps TRBD2 (6 bases). Germline V gene lookup returns CDR1 KGHDR and CDR2 SFDVKD. V gave up 12 bases and J gave up 4 bases, with 18 bases separating them. The CDR3 length is 13 residues. The CDR3 DNA is TGTGCCCTCTCGGGGGAGAACCATTACGAGCAGTACTTC. It codes for CALSGENHYEQYF.

This clonotype was counted ten times or more. This chain links TRBV27 with TRBJ2-7, with 7 bases matching TRBD2. With 3 bases clipped from V and 2 bases from J, the junction kept 4 bases outside the gene matches. Looked up from germline, CDR1 is MNHEY and CDR2 is SMNVEV (reference sequence). The CDR3 has 14 residues. CDR3 nucleotide sequence: TGTGCCAGCAGTTTGGGGGGGAAAACCTACGAGCAGTACTTC. This translates into CASSLGGKTYEQYF.

With respect to this clonotype: A much bigger clone sits one base away, suggesting this may be a read error. The V and J genes are TRBV2 and TRBJ1-4; TRBD1 matches 8 bases. Germline loops: CDR1 SNHLY, CDR2 FYNNEI. This CDR3 has 15 amino acids. CDR3 nucleotides: TGTGCCAGCAGTGAACTTGGGACAGGTGGTGAAATACTGTTTTTT. Its translation: CASSELGTGGEILFF.

This clonotype came up a few times. The chain uses TRBV4-3 and TRBJ1-2; 8 nucleotides agree with TRBD1. Trimming removed 1 base from V and 4 bases from J; junction bases left unmatched: 5. The CDR3 covers 15 residues. Germline V lookup: CDR1 LGHNA, CDR2 YSLEER. In DNA, the CDR3 is TGCGCCAGCAGCCAAGTCCGGACAGGGACCTATGGCTACACCTTC. This gives the protein CASSQVRTGTYGYTF.

This clonotype occurred many times. The chain combines TRBV2 with TRBJ2-3; unclear D gene. V shed 9 bases and J shed 1 base, with 11 bases lying between them. This CDR3 region has 13 residues. Germline loops: CDR1 SNHLY, CDR2 FYNNEI. DNA for the CDR3: TGTGCCAGTGGGCCGGTTGGCACAGATACGCAGTATTTT. It is translated as CASGPVGTDTQYF.

The genes are TRBV5-5 and TRBJ2-5; the D gene could be TRBD1 or TRBD2 (5 bases each). Germline V gene data show CDR1 as SGHKS and CDR2 as YYEKEE (reference sequence). The CDR3 has 14 residues. V was cut by 4 bases and J by 5 bases, with 15 bases left in between. Written as DNA, the CDR3 is TGTGCCAGCAGCCCGCCCGGGACCATTGAGACCCAGTACTTC. Residues: CASSPPGTIETQYF.

This clonotype was seen many times. The V gene is TRBV19, the J gene TRBJ2-7, with D unresolved. CDR3 length: 15 residues. Germline V gives CDR1 LNHDA, CDR2 SQIVND (reference sequence). The V gene lost 6 bases and the J gene lost 3 bases, with 18 bases spanning the gap. DNA of the CDR3: TGTGCCAGTAGCCGATCCCTAGAGACGGACTACGAGCAGTACTTC. Amino acid sequence: CASSRSLETDYEQYF.

This clonotype was recorded many times. The chain couples TRBV6-1 to TRBJ2-3; a weak D match, TRBD2 (5 bases). The CDR3 runs to 14 residues. Germline loops: CDR1 MNHNS, CDR2 SASEGT. V was shortened by 7 bases and J by 4 bases, with 15 bases between the two germline ends. The CDR3 nucleotides are TGTGCCAGCAAGATGGGCAGGCGGGCAGATACGCAGTATTTT. Translated, it gives CASKMGRRADTQYF.

As to this clonotype: This may stem from a read error, because a much larger clone lies one nucleotide away. J is TRBJ1-2 and V is TRBV5-1, with 10 positions matching TRBD1. The germline V gene encodes CDR1 SGHRS and CDR2 YFSETQ. This CDR3 has 15 amino acids. The CDR3, as DNA: TGCGCCAGCAGCCACAGGGACAGGGGAGACTATGGCTACGCCTTC. Protein product: CASSHRDRGDYGYAF.

The rearrangement uses TRBV24-1 and TRBJ1-3; 9 positions agree with TRBD1. The CDR3 loop spans 17 amino acids. With 3 bases clipped from V and 2 bases from J, the junction kept 7 bases outside the gene matches. The V gene's germline CDR1 is KGHDR and CDR2 SFDVKD. This CDR3 reads CATSDTPGTGPGNTIYF. As DNA, the CDR3 is TGTGCCACCAGTGATACCCCCGGGACAGGGCCTGGAAACACCATATATTTT.

A word on this clonotype: Mismatch with germline at one junction end may stem from a read error. The chain employs TRBV27 and TRBJ2-7; 9 positions agree with TRBD2. The CDR3 contains 15 residues. Germline lookup yields CDR1 MNHEY and CDR2 SMNVEV (reference sequence). CDR3 loop: CASSLGLAGIYERYF. CDR3 bases: TGTGCCAGCAGTTTAGGGCTAGCGGGGATCTACGAGCGGTACTTC.

The rearrangement joins TRBV6-1 to TRBJ2-2, with D perhaps assigned TRBD1 or TRBD2 (5 bases each). The V end was cut by 6 bases, the J end by 3 bases, with 11 bases between. Germline assignment: CDR1 MNHNS and CDR2 SASEGT. This CDR3 comprises 14 residues. The CDR3 nucleotides read TGTGCCAGCAGCGGGATAGGGGACACCGGGGAGCTGTTTTTT. Encoded protein: CASSGIGDTGELFF.

This clonotype has a count of ten or more. The rearrangement uses TRBV29-1 and TRBJ2-1; D uncertain. The CDR3 has 13 amino acids. The V gene's germline CDR1 is SQVTM and CDR2 ANQGSEA. Trimming stripped 8 bases from V and 6 bases from J, with 17 bases between. The CDR3 is CSFAEDGFNEQFF. The CDR3, as DNA: TGCAGCTTCGCCGAGGACGGGTTCAATGAGCAGTTCTTC.

This clonotype showed up many times. Compared with germline, one end of the junction differs, possibly owing to a read error. The chain employs TRBV20-1 and TRBJ1-5; TRBD1 agrees at 12 bases. The CDR3 sequence is 14 residues long. From germline, CDR1 is DFQATT and CDR2 SNEGSKA (reference sequence). Written as DNA, the CDR3 is TGCAGTGCAAGAGGGACAGGGGGCGGGCAGCCCCAGCATTTT. This encodes CSARGTGGGQPQHF.